The 22 T cell receptor beta chains reported below all come from one sample, sequenced in a study of spatial heterogeneity in lung cancer. Sample time point: sample taken at primary tumor resection. Whole RNA was taken from tumor, nontumor lung or frozen PBMC; it was then sequenced unsorted. From the 5' RACE reads, TCRdb called clonotypes with MiXCR, one entry per CDR3 protein. The table lists around 3,200 distinct CDR3 sequences, approximately 15% of them singletons, with roughly 83% in the top ten. The input for sequencing was PBMCs, taken at surgery. Receptor source: a female donor with early-stage non-small cell lung cancer.

This clonotype appeared many times. This rearrangement joins TRBV28 to TRBJ2-7; D unclear. V dropped 2 bases and J dropped 3 bases, with 8 bases sitting between them. The CDR3 contains 13 residues. Looked up from germline, CDR1 is MDHEN and CDR2 is SYDVKM. CDR3 sequence reads: CASSLGVGYEQYF. The CDR3 DNA is TGTGCCAGCAGTTTAGGGGTGGGCTACGAGCAGTACTTC.

The chain links TRBV7-8 to TRBJ2-1; no clear D gene. Germline V gene data show CDR1 as SGHVS and CDR2 as FQNEAQ. The CDR3 extends over 13 amino acids. With 2 bases removed from V and 6 bases from J, the gap between germline ends came to 8 bases. The chain's CDR3 is CASSLKYFNEQFF. The CDR3 DNA reads TGTGCCAGCAGCTTAAAATATTTCAATGAGCAGTTCTTC.

Many counts were recorded for this clonotype. This rearrangement joins TRBV27 to TRBJ2-7; 7 positions agree with TRBD1. The V segment lost 5 bases and the J segment 5 bases; nucleotides outside the gene matches: 15. The CDR3 runs to 16 residues. Germline assignment: CDR1 MNHEY and CDR2 SMNVEV (reference sequence). The CDR3 nucleotides are TGTGCCAGCAGTACCCGGCTGGGACAGAACGGCCACGAGCAGTACTTC. It is translated as CASSTRLGQNGHEQYF.

This chain links TRBV6-5 with TRBJ2-1; weak D call: TRBD1 (6 bases). Germline assignment: CDR1 MNHEY and CDR2 SVGAGI. V was trimmed by 5 bases and J by 6 bases, leaving 14 bases between them. The CDR3 has 14 residues. CDR3 protein: CASSITGHGNEQFF. The CDR3 nucleotides are TGTGCCAGCAGTATCACGGGACATGGCAATGAGCAGTTCTTC.

This clonotype occurred many times. The V and J genes are TRBV29-1 and TRBJ1-2, with D unresolved. CDR3 size: 11 residues. Trimming stripped 3 bases from V and 5 bases from J, with 7 bases between. The germline gives CDR1 SQVTM, CDR2 ANQGSEA. Written as DNA, the CDR3 is TGCAGCGTTGACTGGGGATATGGCTACACCTTC. It yields the protein CSVDWGYGYTF.

The table lists this clonotype with a few counts. The chain has TRBV29-1 and TRBJ1-1, with no clear D. The CDR3 has 11 residues. From germline, CDR1 is SQVTM and CDR2 ANQGSEA. The V gene lost 3 bases and the J gene lost 13 bases, with 15 bases spanning the gap. The CDR3 region is CSVEDGAGSFF. In DNA, the CDR3 is TGCAGCGTTGAGGACGGTGCCGGGAGTTTCTTT.

The chain links TRBV12-3 or TRBV12-4 to TRBJ1-1; D possibly corresponds to TRBD1 (6 bases). This CDR3 has 12 residues. Trimming took off 6 bases at V and 3 bases at J, with 8 bases between the two ends. In DNA form, the CDR3 reads TGTGCCAGCAGAGGGGGGTACACTGAAGCTTTCTTT. Translated: CASRGGYTEAFF.

This clonotype was recorded many times. This rearrangement joins TRBV7-9 to TRBJ2-1; tentatively, D is TRBD1 (6 bases). This CDR3 comprises 16 residues. The germline V gene has CDR1 SEHNR and CDR2 FQNEAQ (reference sequence). The ends were cut back, 10 bases at V and 3 bases at J, with 22 bases in the middle. The CDR3 region is CATPWGPGALYNEQFF. DNA for the CDR3: TGTGCCACCCCGTGGGGGCCTGGGGCCCTCTACAATGAGCAGTTCTTC.

This clonotype was detected only a few times. The chain links TRBV12-3 or TRBV12-4 to TRBJ1-1; perhaps TRBD1 as D (5 bases). Between the trimmed V and J ends, which lost 4 bases and 3 bases, there was a span of 9 bases. This CDR3 spans 13 amino acids. CDR3 amino acids: CASSWGGYTEAFF. In nucleotides, the CDR3 is TGTGCCAGCAGTTGGGGGGGATACACTGAAGCTTTCTTT.

This clonotype was counted ten times or more. The chain couples TRBV20-1 to TRBJ2-7; either TRBD1 or TRBD2 may fit D (7 bases each). The V end was cut by 8 bases, the J end by 4 bases, with 18 bases between. The germline gives CDR1 DFQATT, CDR2 SNEGSKA (reference sequence). This CDR3 region has 13 residues. The chain's CDR3 is CSRSRGGIYEQYF. The CDR3 bases are TGCAGTCGAAGCAGGGGGGGGATTTACGAGCAGTACTTC.

This clonotype was detected a few times. The chain carries TRBV6-1 and TRBJ2-5; D is ambiguous. Germline assignment: CDR1 MNHNS and CDR2 SASEGT. The CDR3 sequence is 14 residues long. V was pared by 2 bases and J by 4 bases, with 11 bases between. The CDR3 nucleotides read TGTGCCAGCAGTGAATCCGAGGATGGAGAGACCCAGTACTTC. Translation gives CASSESEDGETQYF.

The chain recombines TRBV7-9 with TRBJ1-1; D gene ambiguous. This CDR3 is 13 amino acids long. Germline CDR1 reads SEHNR; CDR2 reads FQNEAQ (reference sequence). The V end lost 1 base, the J end lost 6 bases, and 9 bases lay between the germline ends. In DNA form, the CDR3 reads TGTGCCAGCAGCTTAGAGGAGGGCGCTGAAGCTTTCTTT. Translated: CASSLEEGAEAFF.

The rearrangement links TRBV29-1 to TRBJ1-3; no clear D gene. V dropped 7 bases and J dropped 2 bases, with 12 bases sitting between them. Germline-derived CDR1 and CDR2 are SQVTM and ANQGSEA. The CDR3 totals 13 residues. DNA for the CDR3: TGCAGCGCGACGGATAGCCCTGGAAACACCATATATTTT. Its protein is CSATDSPGNTIYF.

The chain has TRBV7-8 and TRBJ2-3; D gene uncertain. The germline CDR1 and CDR2 sequences are SGHVS and FQNEAQ. The V end was cut by 0 bases, the J end by 5 bases, with 9 bases between. CDR3 length: 14 residues. CDR3 in DNA: TGTGCCAGCAGCTTAGCTGAGGCCATAGATACGCAGTATTTT. This codes for CASSLAEAIDTQYF. Full variable domain (remainder filled in from reference TRBV7-8 and TRBJ2-3): GAGVSQSPRYKVAKRGQDVALRCDPISGHVSLFWYQQALGQGPEFLTYFQNEAQLDKSGLPSDRFFAERPEGSVSTLKIQRTQQEDSAVYLCASSLAEAIDTQYFGPGTRLTVL.

At least ten counts were recorded for this clonotype. The chain employs TRBV7-8 and TRBJ2-3; TRBD2 is a possible D gene (6 bases). Per germline, CDR1 SGHVS and CDR2 FQNEAQ. CDR3 length: 15 residues. Trimming removed 6 bases from V and 5 bases from J, with 18 bases in between. The CDR3 bases are TGTGCCAGCAGGACGGAGGGATTTGGGAGAGATACGCAGTATTTT. Translated: CASRTEGFGRDTQYF.

This clonotype was seen ten or more times. The chain employs TRBV5-8 and TRBJ1-4; D is unclear. In germline, CDR1 is SGHTS, CDR2 YDEGEE. This CDR3 region has 15 residues. V was clipped by 4 bases and J by 2 bases, with 12 bases between them. This CDR3 is CASSRRGMTNEKLFF. DNA of the CDR3: TGTGCCAGCAGCAGAAGAGGGATGACTAATGAAAAACTGTTTTTT.

This clonotype was seen repeatedly, ten times or more. The V and J genes are TRBV4-1 and TRBJ2-7, with D possibly being TRBD1 (6 bases). CDR3 length: 15 residues. V was shortened by 1 base and J by 0 bases, with 10 bases between the two germline ends. Germline loops: CDR1 MGHRA, CDR2 YSYEKL. CDR3 region: CASSQVQGTSYEQYF. As DNA, the CDR3 is TGCGCCAGCAGCCAAGTGCAGGGGACCTCCTACGAGCAGTACTTC.

This clonotype was recorded many times. The genes are TRBV6-2 or TRBV6-3 and TRBJ2-7; D gene ambiguous. Germline V gene lookup returns CDR1 MNHEY and CDR2 SVGEGT. The V end lost 2 bases, the J end lost 0 bases, and 5 bases lay between the germline ends. The CDR3 totals 13 residues. CDR3 in amino acids: CASSYGNSYEQYF. DNA for the CDR3: TGTGCCAGCAGTTACGGAAACTCCTACGAGCAGTACTTC.

The sample holds many counts of this clonotype. CDR3 loop: CASSLEGQSSYEQYF. DNA of the CDR3: TGTGCCAGCAGCTTAGAGGGGCAAAGCTCCTACGAGCAGTACTTC. J is TRBJ2-7 and V is TRBV7-2; D might be TRBD1 (5 bases). This CDR3 has 15 amino acids. V lost 1 base, J lost 0 bases, and 10 bases lay in between. CDR1 is SGHTA, CDR2 FQGNSA, per germline. The complete variable domain, with remaining parts taken from reference TRBV7-2 and TRBJ2-7, reads GAGVSQSPSNKVTEKGKDVELRCDPISGHTALYWYRQSLGQGLEFLIYFQGNSAPDKSGLPSDRFSAERTGGSVSTLTIQRTQQEDSAVYLCASSLEGQSSYEQYFGPGTRLTVT.

The V and J genes are TRBV6-1 and TRBJ2-1, with D perhaps TRBD2 (6 bases). Germline V gene sequence: CDR1 MNHNS, CDR2 SASEGT. Trimming shortened V by 6 bases and J by 7 bases, and 13 bases separated the two germline ends. The CDR3 has 13 amino acids. The DNA of the CDR3 is TGTGCCAGCAGGCGGGACCCGACGAATGAGCAGTTCTTC. Translated: CASRRDPTNEQFF.

The rearrangement links TRBV29-1 to TRBJ1-1; D is ambiguous. Germline assignment: CDR1 SQVTM and CDR2 ANQGSEA. Trimming shortened V by 6 bases and J by 11 bases, and 7 bases separated the two germline ends. The CDR3 covers 8 residues. CDR3: CSVNTAFF. The CDR3 coding sequence is TGCAGCGTGAACACGGCTTTCTTT.

This clonotype was detected a few times. This chain uses TRBV6-1 with TRBJ1-4, with D unclear. The CDR3 consists of 14 residues. V was clipped by 1 base and J by 5 bases, with 8 bases between them. Germline-derived CDR1 and CDR2 are MNHNS and SASEGT. The CDR3 coding sequence is TGTGCCAGCAGTGAAGGGACGGGGAATGAAAAACTGTTTTTT. Protein sequence: CASSEGTGNEKLFF.